The T cell receptor beta chain under discussion was sequenced for a study of cytomegalovirus exposure and HLA in healthy donors. Primers: 60 Vbeta forward and 13 Jbeta reverse. Profiled with immunoSEQ multiplex PCR; TCRdb holds only in-frame clones, not every one. This sample has 130,000 or so clones, with 65% to 85% found just once. Trimming pared 0 bases from V and 1 base from J, leaving 11 bases between. The CDR3 has 16 amino acids. The germline CDR1 and CDR2 sequences are MGHRA and YSYEKL. The TCR sequence derives from a woman under 30 in good health and CMV-seronegative. The specimen sequenced was PBMCs. The chain couples TRBV4-1 to TRBJ2-3; D may be TRBD1 (5 bases). The CDR3 DNA reads as TGCGCCAGCAGCCAAGATGGGGCTACAGGCACAGATACGCAGTATTTT. Amino acids: CASSQDGATGTDTQYF.